These 15 T cell receptor beta chains were all obtained from the same sample, sequenced in a study of T cell repertoires in cytomegalovirus infection (dated by TCRdb to the late 2010s). The run used an Illumina HiSeq 1500. The raw public reads went through TCRdb reprocessing: fastp at Q25, MiXCR clone calling, in-frame beta chains kept. When rows share a CDR3 protein, they turn into one entry using the most common DNA and genes. The sample table shows around 310,000 distinct CDR3 sequences, and 15% to 20% are seen once. Jointly, the top ten make up 12% of the sample. Sample: PBMCs. The receptors shown here come from a human donor in good health (CMV status not recorded). Some clones in this sample may be carry-over from other donors' samples.

This clonotype was counted at least ten times. This chain joins TRBV28 and TRBJ1-5; D might be TRBD1 (5 bases). CDR1 and CDR2 (germline): MDHEN, SYDVKM. The CDR3 contains 16 residues. V lost 3 bases and J 7 bases, leaving 19 bases between the germline ends. CDR3 in amino acids: CASSLGQGTVGQPQHF. Here the CDR3 DNA reads TGTGCCAGCAGTTTGGGTCAGGGTACGGTGGGGCAGCCCCAGCATTTT. The entire variable domain, with the rest obtained from reference TRBV28 and TRBJ1-5, is as follows: DVKVTQSSRYLVKRTGEKVFLECVQDMDHENMFWYRQDPGLGLRLIYFSYDVKMKEKGDIPEGYSVSREKKERFSLILESASTNQTSMYLCASSLGQGTVGQPQHFGDGTRLSIL.

This clonotype was detected only a few times. The genes are TRBV2 and TRBJ2-5; no clear D. CDR1 and CDR2 from the germline V gene are SNHLY and FYNNEI. CDR3 length equals 9 residues. The V gene lost 10 bases and the J gene lost 2 bases, with 2 bases spanning the gap. The chain's CDR3 is CATQETQYF. The DNA of the CDR3 is TGTGCCACTCAAGAGACCCAGTACTTC.

The chain has TRBV2 and TRBJ1-3; D remains unclear. This CDR3 spans 15 amino acids. Looked up from germline, CDR1 is SNHLY and CDR2 is FYNNEI. Trimming pared 6 bases from V and 1 base from J, leaving 13 bases between. The CDR3 bases are TGTGCCAGCAGGCCCCGATTGAGGTCTGGAAACACCATATATTTT. Amino acids: CASRPRLRSGNTIYF.

This clonotype appeared many times. This sequence joins TRBV28 and TRBJ1-1, with D uncertain. Trimming pared 5 bases from V and 1 base from J, leaving 14 bases between. Germline V gene lookup returns CDR1 MDHEN and CDR2 SYDVKM. The CDR3 is 15 residues long. The CDR3 reads CASSPLSEQNTEAFF. The CDR3 region has the DNA TGTGCCAGCAGTCCCTTATCTGAGCAGAACACTGAAGCTTTCTTT. Drawing the rest from reference TRBV28 and TRBJ1-1, the complete variable domain is DVKVTQSSRYLVKRTGEKVFLECVQDMDHENMFWYRQDPGLGLRLIYFSYDVKMKEKGDIPEGYSVSREKKERFSLILESASTNQTSMYLCASSPLSEQNTEAFFGQGTRLTVV.

The rearrangement links TRBV28 to TRBJ1-2, with a possible D match to TRBD1 (5 bases). The CDR3 sequence is 14 residues long. The ends were cut back, 5 bases at V and 4 bases at J, with 14 bases in the middle. Germline V gene data show CDR1 as MDHEN and CDR2 as SYDVKM. In DNA, the CDR3 is TGTGCCAGCAGTACCGTCGGGGGTAGCTATGGCTACACCTTC. Its protein product is CASSTVGGSYGYTF.

CDR3 amino acids: CASSSGTGAPYEQFF. The CDR3 bases are TGTGCCAGTAGCTCCGGGACAGGGGCCCCCTATGAGCAGTTCTTC. The chain combines TRBV19 with TRBJ2-1; TRBD1 agrees at 10 bases. The V segment lost 6 bases and the J segment 8 bases; nucleotides outside the gene matches: 10. The CDR3 is 15 residues long. The germline V gene has CDR1 LNHDA and CDR2 SQIVND (reference sequence).

The rearrangement links TRBV20-1 to TRBJ2-1; 12 bases fit TRBD2. Germline V gene lookup returns CDR1 DFQATT and CDR2 SNEGSKA (reference sequence). The CDR3 is 14 amino acids. V gave up 6 bases and J gave up 9 bases; unmatched junction bases: 9. CDR3 nucleotides: TGCAGTGCGCCTCTAGCGGGGGGGTTTCGTGAGCAGTTCTTC. It translates to CSAPLAGGFREQFF.

This clonotype was recorded a few times. The chain couples TRBV2 to TRBJ2-2, with D maybe TRBD1 (6 bases). Germline V lookup: CDR1 SNHLY, CDR2 FYNNEI. The V and J ends lost 10 bases and 5 bases respectively, with 14 bases between them. The CDR3 contains 13 residues. CDR3 region: CATYRGGTGELFF. CDR3 DNA: TGTGCCACCTACCGAGGGGGTACCGGGGAGCTGTTTTTT.

The chain is built from TRBV13 and TRBJ1-2; no clear D. Germline CDR1 reads PRHDT; CDR2 reads FYEKMQ (reference sequence). The germline V and J ends were trimmed by 0 bases and 4 bases, with 18 bases remaining between them. The CDR3 contains 17 residues. The chain's CDR3 is CASSLGLAAGNSYGYTF. DNA of the CDR3: TGTGCCAGCAGCTTAGGCCTCGCGGCAGGAAATTCCTATGGCTACACCTTC. Full variable domain (rest looked up from reference TRBV13 and TRBJ1-2): AAGVIQSPRHLIKEKRETATLKCYPIPRHDTVYWYQQGPGQDPQFLISFYEKMQSDKGSIPDRFSAQQFSDYHSELNMSSLELGDSALYFCASSLGLAAGNSYGYTFGSGTRLTVV.

Notes on this clonotype: Given a much more abundant clone one base away, this may be a read error. No conserved phenylalanine or tryptophan ends this CDR3, so it is likely a read error. The V call is TRBV7-2, the J call TRBJ1-4; D ambiguous. CDR3 length: 14 amino acids. Trimming stripped 1 base from V and 7 bases from J, with 10 bases between. CDR1 is SGHTA, CDR2 FQGNSA, per germline. CDR3 bases: TGTGCCAGCAGCTTAGTACCCCCGAGTGAAAAACTGTTTTAT. It encodes CASSLVPPSEKLFY.

This chain uses TRBV12-3 or TRBV12-4 with TRBJ2-3; 7 bases map to TRBD1. J gave up 0 bases and V 8 bases, and 5 bases lay outside the gene matches. The length of the CDR3 is 14 residues. As DNA, the CDR3 is TGTGCCAGCCTACTGGGACAGAGCACAGATACGCAGTATTTT. Encoded protein: CASLLGQSTDTQYF.

This clonotype was picked up many times. The chain recombines TRBV7-2 with TRBJ2-5; 10 bases match TRBD2. The CDR3 sequence is 16 residues long. V was pared by 4 bases and J by 0 bases, with 5 bases of the junction left unmatched. The germline gives CDR1 SGHTA, CDR2 FQGNSA. The CDR3, as DNA: TGTGCCAGCAGCTCACCACTAGCGGGGTACCAAGAGACCCAGTACTTC. Encoded protein: CASSSPLAGYQETQYF.

This clonotype was counted ten times or more. This chain uses TRBV4-3 with TRBJ2-1; a possible D gene is TRBD1 (6 bases). From germline, CDR1 is LGHNA and CDR2 YSLEER. The CDR3 length is 18 residues. V dropped 0 bases and J dropped 1 base, with 16 bases sitting between them. DNA of the CDR3: TGCGCCAGCAGCCAAGATAGACAGGCCTGGGTATCCTACAATGAGCAGTTCTTC. Translating gives CASSQDRQAWVSYNEQFF.

This clonotype was observed a few times. The chain couples TRBV18 to TRBJ1-6; 8 bases line up with TRBD1. Trimming took 4 bases from V and 10 from J; bases not matched to a gene: 18. The CDR3 spans 18 residues. Germline V gives CDR1 KGHSH, CDR2 LQKENI. CDR3 sequence: CASSRTTRDRSVYSPLHF. The CDR3 DNA is TGTGCCAGCTCACGAACAACTCGGGACAGGTCCGTTTACTCACCCCTCCACTTT.

This clonotype was counted many times. The genes are TRBV19 and TRBJ2-3, with D possibly being TRBD2 (5 bases). In germline, CDR1 is LNHDA, CDR2 SQIVND (reference sequence). The CDR3 loop spans 14 amino acids. The germline V and J ends were trimmed by 5 bases and 5 bases, with 14 bases remaining between them. DNA of the CDR3: TGTGCCAGTAGTCTATACGCGGGCATAGATACGCAGTATTTT. Its translation: CASSLYAGIDTQYF.